Below, one TCR beta chain is given with its context. Its antigen is unknown. The CDR3 contains 10 residues. Between the trimmed V and J ends, which lost 5 bases and 6 bases, there was a span of 7 bases. The V gene's germline CDR1 is SQVTM and CDR2 ANQGSEA. The entry originates in a study of cytomegalovirus exposure and HLA in healthy donors. Study as a whole: In an earlier analysis, around 120 million unique TCR beta sequences were found from 150 million to 200 million T cells. Points from the study as a whole: Investigators reported approximately 150 TCR beta chains as tied to cytomegalovirus. The authors confirmed in vitro that a few CMV-associated chains were specific for CMV antigens.

PCR was performed using 60 Vbeta and 13 Jbeta primers. Clones were read by immunoSEQ multiplex PCR, and TCRdb kept only the in-frame ones, dropping some. The sample contains some 97,000 clones, about 80% of which appear only once. This chain joins TRBV29-1 and TRBJ1-1; D gene uncertain. The origin of this receptor is a female donor in good health and CMV-seropositive. Sequencing was performed on PBMCs. The CDR3 is CSVPGAEAFF. In DNA form, the CDR3 reads TGCAGCGTTCCCGGGGCTGAAGCTTTCTTT.